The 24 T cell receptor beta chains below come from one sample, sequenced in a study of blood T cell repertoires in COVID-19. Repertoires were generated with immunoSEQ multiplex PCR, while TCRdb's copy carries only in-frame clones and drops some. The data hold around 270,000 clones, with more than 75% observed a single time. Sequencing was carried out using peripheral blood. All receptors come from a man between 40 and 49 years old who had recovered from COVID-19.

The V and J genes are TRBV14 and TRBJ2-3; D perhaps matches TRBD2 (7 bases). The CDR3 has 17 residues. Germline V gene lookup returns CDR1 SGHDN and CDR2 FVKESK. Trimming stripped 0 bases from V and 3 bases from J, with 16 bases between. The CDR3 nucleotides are TGTGCCAGCAGCCAAGATCTTGGGGGCGGGAGAACAGATACGCAGTATTTT. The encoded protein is CASSQDLGGGRTDTQYF.

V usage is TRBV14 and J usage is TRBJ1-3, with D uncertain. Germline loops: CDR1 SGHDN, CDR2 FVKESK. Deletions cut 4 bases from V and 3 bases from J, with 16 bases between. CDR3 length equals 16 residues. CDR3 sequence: CASSRSDSWGGNTIYF. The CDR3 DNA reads TGTGCCAGCAGCCGCTCGGACTCCTGGGGTGGAAACACCATATATTTT.

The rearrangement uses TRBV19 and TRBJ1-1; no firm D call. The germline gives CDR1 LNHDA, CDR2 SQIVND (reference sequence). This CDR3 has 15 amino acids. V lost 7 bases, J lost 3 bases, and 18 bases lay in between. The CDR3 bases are TGTGCCAGTATCGCGGAGCAATATGGTCACACTGAAGCTTTCTTT. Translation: CASIAEQYGHTEAFF.

The CDR3 loop is CASSLPGQGRDTQYF. For the CDR3, the DNA is TGTGCCAGCAGCTTGCCGGGACAGGGGAGAGATACGCAGTATTTT. The chain combines TRBV7-8 with TRBJ2-3; 10 nucleotides line up with TRBD1. The CDR3 runs to 15 residues. V lost 3 bases to trimming and J lost 5 bases; unmatched junction nucleotides: 5. Germline V gives CDR1 SGHVS, CDR2 FQNEAQ.

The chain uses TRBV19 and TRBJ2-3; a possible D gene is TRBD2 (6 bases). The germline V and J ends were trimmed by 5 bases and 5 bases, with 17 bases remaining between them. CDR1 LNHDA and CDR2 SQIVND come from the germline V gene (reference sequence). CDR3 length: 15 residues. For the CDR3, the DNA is TGTGCCAGTAGTCAACGGGGAAAGGGAGGAGATACGCAGTATTTT. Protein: CASSQRGKGGDTQYF.

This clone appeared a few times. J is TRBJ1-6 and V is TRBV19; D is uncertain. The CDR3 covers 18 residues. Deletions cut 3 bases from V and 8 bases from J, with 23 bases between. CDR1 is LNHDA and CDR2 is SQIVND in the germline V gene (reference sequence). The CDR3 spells CASSIGALTSEEHSPLHF. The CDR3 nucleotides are TGTGCCAGTAGTATCGGCGCCTTGACATCAGAAGAACATTCACCCCTCCACTTT.

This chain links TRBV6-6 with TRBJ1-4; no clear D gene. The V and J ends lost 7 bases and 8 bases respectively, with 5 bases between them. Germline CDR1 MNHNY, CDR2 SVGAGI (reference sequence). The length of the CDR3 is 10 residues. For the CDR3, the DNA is TGTGCCAGCAAACGGGAAAAACTGTTTTTT. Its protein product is CASKREKLFF.

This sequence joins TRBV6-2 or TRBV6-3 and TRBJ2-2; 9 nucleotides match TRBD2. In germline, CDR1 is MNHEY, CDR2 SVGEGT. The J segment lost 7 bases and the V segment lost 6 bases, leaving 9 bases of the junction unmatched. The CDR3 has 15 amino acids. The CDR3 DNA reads TGTGCCAGCAGCCGTAGCGGGGGCCTTGGCGGGGAGCTGTTTTTT. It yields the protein CASSRSGGLGGELFF.

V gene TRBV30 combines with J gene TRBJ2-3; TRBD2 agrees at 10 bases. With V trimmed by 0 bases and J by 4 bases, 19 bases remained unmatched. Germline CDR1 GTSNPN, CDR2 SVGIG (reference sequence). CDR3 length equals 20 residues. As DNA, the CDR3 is TGTGCCTGGAGTGTCGAGGCTAGCGGGAGTCCGATCCTACTAGCAGATACGCAGTATTTT. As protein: CAWSVEASGSPILLADTQYF.

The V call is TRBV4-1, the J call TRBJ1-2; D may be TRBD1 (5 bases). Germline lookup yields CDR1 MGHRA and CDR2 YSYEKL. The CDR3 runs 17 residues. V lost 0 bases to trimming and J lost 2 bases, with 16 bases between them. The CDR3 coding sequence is TGCGCCAGCAGCCAAGAAAAATCGTCAGGGCAGAACTATGGCTACACCTTC. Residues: CASSQEKSSGQNYGYTF.

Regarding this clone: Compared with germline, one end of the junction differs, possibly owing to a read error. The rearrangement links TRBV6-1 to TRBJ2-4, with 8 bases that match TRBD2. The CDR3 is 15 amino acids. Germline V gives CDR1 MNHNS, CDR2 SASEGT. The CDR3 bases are TGTGCCAGCAGGGAAGCCGGGAGGGCCGGGAACATTCAGTACTTC. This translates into CASREAGRAGNIQYF.

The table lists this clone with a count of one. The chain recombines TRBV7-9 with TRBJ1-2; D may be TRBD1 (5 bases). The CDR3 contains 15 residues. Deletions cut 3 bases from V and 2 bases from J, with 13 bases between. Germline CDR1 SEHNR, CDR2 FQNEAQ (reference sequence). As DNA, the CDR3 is TGTGCCAGCAGCTTCTCGGGCAGGGTGAACTATGGCTACACCTTC. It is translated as CASSFSGRVNYGYTF.

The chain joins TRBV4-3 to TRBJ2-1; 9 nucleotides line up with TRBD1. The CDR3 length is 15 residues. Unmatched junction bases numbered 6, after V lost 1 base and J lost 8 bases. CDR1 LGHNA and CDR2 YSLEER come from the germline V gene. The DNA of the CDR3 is TGCGCCAGCAGCCAAGGTGAAACAGGGGGCGATGAGCAGTTCTTC. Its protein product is CASSQGETGGDEQFF.

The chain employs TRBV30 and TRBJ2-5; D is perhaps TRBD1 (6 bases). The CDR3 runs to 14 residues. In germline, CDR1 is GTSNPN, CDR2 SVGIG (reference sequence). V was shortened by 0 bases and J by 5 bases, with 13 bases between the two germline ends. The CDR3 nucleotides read TGTGCCTGGAGTGTAGGCTGGGGGCGGGAGACCCAGTACTTC. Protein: CAWSVGWGRETQYF. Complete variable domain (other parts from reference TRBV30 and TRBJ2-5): SQTIHQWPATLVQPVGSPLSLECTVEGTSNPNLYWYRQAAGRGLQLLFYSVGIGQISSEVPQNLSASRPQDRQFILSSKKLLLSDSGFYLCAWSVGWGRETQYFGPGTRLLVL.

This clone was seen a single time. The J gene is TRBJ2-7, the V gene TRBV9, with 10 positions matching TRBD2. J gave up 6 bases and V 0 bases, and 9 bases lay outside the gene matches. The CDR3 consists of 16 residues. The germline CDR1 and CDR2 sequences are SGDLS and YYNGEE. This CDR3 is CASSVALAGVLSEQYF. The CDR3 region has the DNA TGTGCCAGCAGCGTAGCTCTAGCGGGGGTGTTGTCCGAGCAGTACTTC.

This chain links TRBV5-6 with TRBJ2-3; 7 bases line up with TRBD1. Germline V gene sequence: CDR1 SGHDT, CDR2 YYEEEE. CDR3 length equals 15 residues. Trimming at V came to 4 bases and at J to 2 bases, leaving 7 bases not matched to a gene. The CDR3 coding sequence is TGTGCCAGCAGCCTGGAGACAGGGTCCACAGATACGCAGTATTTT. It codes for CASSLETGSTDTQYF.

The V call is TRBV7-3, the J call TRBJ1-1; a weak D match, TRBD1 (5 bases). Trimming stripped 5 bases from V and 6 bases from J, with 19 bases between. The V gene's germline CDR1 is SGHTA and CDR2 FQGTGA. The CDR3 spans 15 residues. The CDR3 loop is CASSLEGRQGSEAFF. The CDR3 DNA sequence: TGTGCCAGCAGCCTGGAGGGACGTCAAGGGTCTGAAGCTTTCTTT.

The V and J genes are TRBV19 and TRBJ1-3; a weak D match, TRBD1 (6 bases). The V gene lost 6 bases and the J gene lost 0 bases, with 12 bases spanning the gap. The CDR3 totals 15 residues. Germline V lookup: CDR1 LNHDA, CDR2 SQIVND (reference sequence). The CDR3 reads CASRSRGSSGNTIYF. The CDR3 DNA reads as TGTGCCAGTAGGTCCAGGGGTAGCTCTGGAAACACCATATATTTT. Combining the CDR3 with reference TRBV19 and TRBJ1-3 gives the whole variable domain DGGITQSPKYLFRKEGQNVTLSCEQNLNHDAMYWYRQDPGQGLRLIYYSQIVNDFQKGDIAEGYSVSREKKESFPLTVTSAQKNPTAFYLCASRSRGSSGNTIYFGEGSWLTVV.

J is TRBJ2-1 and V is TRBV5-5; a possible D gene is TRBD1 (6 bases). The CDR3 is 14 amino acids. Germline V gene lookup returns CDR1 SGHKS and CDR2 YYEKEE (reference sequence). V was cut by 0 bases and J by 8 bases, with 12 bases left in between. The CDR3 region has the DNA TGTGCCAGCAGCTTGGGGGACATTTTCCATGAGCAGTTCTTC. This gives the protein CASSLGDIFHEQFF.

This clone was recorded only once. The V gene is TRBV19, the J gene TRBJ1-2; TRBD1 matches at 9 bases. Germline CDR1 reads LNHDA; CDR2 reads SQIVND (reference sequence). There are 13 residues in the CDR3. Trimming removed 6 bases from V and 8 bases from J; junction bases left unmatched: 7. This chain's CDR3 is CASSGTGPRGYTF. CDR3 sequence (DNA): TGTGCCAGTAGCGGGACAGGGCCGCGCGGCTACACCTTC. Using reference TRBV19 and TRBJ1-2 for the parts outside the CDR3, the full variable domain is DGGITQSPKYLFRKEGQNVTLSCEQNLNHDAMYWYRQDPGQGLRLIYYSQIVNDFQKGDIAEGYSVSREKKESFPLTVTSAQKNPTAFYLCASSGTGPRGYTFGSGTRLTVV.

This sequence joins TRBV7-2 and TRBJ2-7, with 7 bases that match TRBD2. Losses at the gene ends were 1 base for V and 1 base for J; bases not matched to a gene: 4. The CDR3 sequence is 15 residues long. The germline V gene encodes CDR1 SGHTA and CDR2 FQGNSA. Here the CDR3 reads CASSLGGSGSYEQYF. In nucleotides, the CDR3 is TGTGCCAGCAGCTTAGGCGGGAGTGGGTCCTACGAGCAGTACTTC.

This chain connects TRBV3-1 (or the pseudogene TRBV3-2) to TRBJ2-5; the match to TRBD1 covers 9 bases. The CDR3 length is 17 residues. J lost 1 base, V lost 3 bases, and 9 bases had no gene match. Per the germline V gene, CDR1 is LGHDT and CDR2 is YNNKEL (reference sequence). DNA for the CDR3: TGTGCCAGCAGCCAGGGGGACAGGGCAGGGGCCCAAGAGACCCAGTACTTC. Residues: CASSQGDRAGAQETQYF.

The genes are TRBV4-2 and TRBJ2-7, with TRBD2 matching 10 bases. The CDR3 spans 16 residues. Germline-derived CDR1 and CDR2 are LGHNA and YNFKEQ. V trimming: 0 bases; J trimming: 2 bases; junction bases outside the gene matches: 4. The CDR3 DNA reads TGTGCCAGCAGCCAAGAGGTGAGCGGGAGGGCCTACGAGCAGTACTTC. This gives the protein CASSQEVSGRAYEQYF.

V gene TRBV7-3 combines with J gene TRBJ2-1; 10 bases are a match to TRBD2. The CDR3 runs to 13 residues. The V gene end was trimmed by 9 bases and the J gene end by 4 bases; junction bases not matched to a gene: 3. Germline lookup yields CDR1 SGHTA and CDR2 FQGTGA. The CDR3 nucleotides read TGTGCCAGTAAACTAGCGGGGTACAATGAGCAGTTCTTC. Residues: CASKLAGYNEQFF.